This TCR beta chain was sequenced in a study of blood T cell repertoires in COVID-19 (dated by TCRdb to 2019 to 2021). In the study overall: Collaborator samples came from the United States, Italy and Spain and covered acute and convalescent phases of COVID-19. The prospective study material was composed of cDNA or gDNA derived from T cells, B-cell-depleted T cells, or PBMCs. Subjects who had been exposed to COVID-19, were actively infected with it, or had recovered from it provided the deeply sampled blood TCRbeta repertoires that made up the dataset. The repertoires were released in a freely available public database meant as a resource for research on the immune response to SARS-CoV-2. The samples were drawn from two sources: the first 160 participants of the ongoing ImmuneRACE study, and over 950 subjects contributed by 6 global collaborators. The sample metadata nearly always contained a de-identified subject ID, COVID-19 status, age in years and sex. Where HLA class I and class II types were available, the types were taken from metadata supplied by the sample provider, not from assay-based typing.

The CDR3 numbers 16 residues from cysteine through phenylalanine. The retained sequence is limited to the CDR3, 48 bases, with the frame set at the first base. V is cut by 3 bases and J by 0 bases, and the space between the germline ends is 14 bases. CDR1 is given as LNHDA and CDR2 as SQIVND, both from the germline V gene (reference sequence). The immunoSEQ Assay, a bias-controlled multiplex PCR, was used to amplify TCRbeta CDR3 regions from genomic DNA. The published analysis was carried out like this. Within the assay, amplification of reference gene primers was used to estimate how many nucleated cells each sample contained. To quantify the absolute abundance of each unique TCRbeta CDR3 rearrangement, sequence reads were collapsed and filtered. For each sample, productive Simpson clonality was calculated as the square root of Simpson's diversity index over productive rearrangements. TCRdb obtained this table from immuneACCESS and retained in-frame rearrangements with V and J assigned. These tables miss some clones; where compared with another copy, unresolved V genes account for less than half of the shortfall, and the remainder is unexplained. D and trimming come from the DNA, and the V and J calls and clone size come from that table. Here the sample has 55,000 or so clones; around 80% occur a single time. Of the sample, 15% to 25% falls within the top ten clones.

Paper-wide results and their limitations: The quantity of clinical and demographic metadata differed by source and by participant and was supplied without curation.

About this clone itself: The clone's antigen remains unknown. Base qualities are missing; no much larger clone stands one base away.

At one collaborating source in Seattle, patients were enrolled during active infection and were followed longitudinally through the course of disease. The collaborating institutions used their own protocols to collect whole blood in K2EDTA tubes. For TCRbeta analysis, collaborators shipped samples in one of three forms: frozen whole blood, isolated PBMCs, or DNA extracted from either of those sample types. The chain employs TRBV19 and TRBJ1-1; the best D guess is TRBD1, with 6 bases matching. The sample comprised peripheral blood. The source of this sequence is a man aged 25-40 years with COVID-19, enrolled during active disease. The CDR3 loop reads CASSISRGTMNTEAFF. DNA sequence: TGTGCCAGTAGTATCTCCAGGGGAACCATGAACACTGAAGCTTTCTTT. Reference TRBV19 and TRBJ1-1 genes cover what lies past the CDR3, so the full variable domain is DGGITQSPKYLFRKEGQNVTLSCEQNLNHDAMYWYRQDPGQGLRLIYYSQIVNDFQKGDIAEGYSVSREKKESFPLTVTSAQKNPTAFYLCASSISRGTMNTEAFFGQGTRLTVV.